This entry lists 16 T cell receptor beta chains sequenced from one sample in a study of CXCR3-negative and CXCR3-positive naive CD8 T cells. Overall study findings and caveats: Compared with CXCR3-negative naive cells, CXCR3-positive naive cells showed more hydrophobic TRB CDR3s.

No cognate antigen is known for these TCRs. Carrying UMI labels, the TRB cDNA libraries were prepared through 5' RACE. TCRdb re-called the 5' RACE reads; one entry per CDR3 protein, DNA not given. The specimen's table records about 150,000 distinct CDR3 sequences. Sequenced input: naive CXCR3+ CD8+ T cells from blood. Regarding subset: CD45RO-CCR7+CD27+CD95- naive CD8+ T cells expressing CXCR3 (TNR3+). These receptors all stem from a human donor in good health. Some clones in this sample may be carry-over from other donors' samples.

The V call is TRBV7-6, the J call TRBJ2-3; TCRdb designates TRBD2, a call that cannot be tested without DNA. This CDR3 is 14 amino acids long. Germline CDR1 reads SGHVS; CDR2 reads FNYEAQ. CDR3 in amino acids: CASSLPAGGDTQYF.

This rearrangement joins TRBV5-1 to TRBJ1-1; absent DNA, TCRdb's TRBD1 call cannot be checked. The CDR3 length is 12 residues. Germline V CDR1 and CDR2: SGHRS, YFSETQ. The CDR3 reads CASSFEGAEAFF.

CDR3 protein: CASSLGLGALHGANVLTF. V and J are TRBV11-2 and TRBJ2-6; the TRBD1 assignment by TCRdb is unverifiable without DNA. The length of the CDR3 is 18 residues. Germline V gives CDR1 SGHAT, CDR2 FQNNGV. The variable domain in full, completed from reference TRBV11-2 and TRBJ2-6, reads EAGVAQSPRYKIIEKRQSVAFWCNPISGHATLYWYQQILGQGPKLLIQFQNNGVVDDSQLPKDRFSAERLKGVDSTLKIQPAKLEDSAVYLCASSLGLGALHGANVLTFGAGSRLTVL.

V usage is TRBV4-1 and J usage is TRBJ2-3. CDR1 is MGHRA and CDR2 is YSYEKL in the germline V gene. CDR3 length equals 12 residues. Here the CDR3 reads CASSPGLDTQYF.

The chain employs TRBV6-5 and TRBJ1-1; the D call from TCRdb, TRBD1, cannot be confirmed without DNA. The CDR3 has 16 amino acids. Germline lookup yields CDR1 MNHEY and CDR2 SVGAGI. CDR3 sequence: CASSLGTGGTRTEAFF.

This sequence joins TRBV9 and TRBJ2-3; TCRdb's assignment of TRBD2 cannot be checked, as there is no DNA. The CDR3 totals 12 residues. Germline CDR1 reads SGDLS; CDR2 reads YYNGEE. This CDR3 is CASSTSGDTQYF.

The chain recombines TRBV7-2 with TRBJ2-1; with no DNA, the TCRdb D assignment of TRBD1 cannot be verified. The germline V gene has CDR1 SGHTA and CDR2 FQGNSA. The CDR3 has 14 amino acids. The CDR3 protein is CASSLVPGAPKQFF.

The chain's CDR3 is CSARDLGGGQVGELFF. V gene TRBV20-1 combines with J gene TRBJ2-2; TCRdb indicates TRBD1, and absent DNA this call remains unverified. CDR3 size: 16 residues. Germline values: CDR1 DFQATT, CDR2 SNEGSKA (reference sequence).

The chain is built from TRBV29-1 and TRBJ2-3. The CDR3 has 12 residues. Germline V gives CDR1 SQVTM, CDR2 ANQGSEA. CDR3 in amino acids: CSAQVSGDTQYF.

This sequence joins TRBV28 and TRBJ2-7; TCRdb gives TRBD1 as the D gene, but with no DNA this cannot be confirmed. The CDR3 contains 17 residues. From germline, CDR1 is MDHEN and CDR2 SYDVKM. CDR3 amino acids: CASSSEMGRHFAYEQYF.

The chain joins TRBV3-1 to TRBJ2-6; the D call of TRBD1 rests on TCRdb alone, since no DNA is present to check it. The germline gives CDR1 LGHDT, CDR2 YNNKEL (reference sequence). The CDR3 has 18 amino acids. The CDR3 reads CASSQEWGARSGANVLTF.

The gene calls are TRBV19 and TRBJ1-1. Germline V CDR1 and CDR2: LNHDA, SQIVND (reference sequence). The CDR3 extends over 14 amino acids. This chain's CDR3 is CASSTSLRNTEAFF.

The chain recombines TRBV11-2 with TRBJ2-7; no DNA is available, so the TRBD2 call from TCRdb remains unchecked. Germline CDR1 reads SGHAT; CDR2 reads FQNNGV. This CDR3 region has 15 residues. CDR3 residues: CASSLEAGPGYEQYF.

The chain joins TRBV11-3 to TRBJ2-2. Germline values: CDR1 SGHNT, CDR2 YENEEA. The CDR3 is made up of 12 amino acids. This CDR3 is CASSLRSGELFF.

The J gene is TRBJ2-3, the V gene TRBV19. This CDR3 contains 11 residues. The germline CDR1 and CDR2 sequences are LNHDA and SQIVND (reference sequence). The CDR3 sequence is CASSAGYTQYF.

This CDR3 is CASKDSPSQPQHF. This rearrangement joins TRBV28 to TRBJ1-5; without DNA, the TCRdb call of TRBD1 cannot be checked. The V gene's germline CDR1 is MDHEN and CDR2 SYDVKM. This CDR3 is built from 13 residues.